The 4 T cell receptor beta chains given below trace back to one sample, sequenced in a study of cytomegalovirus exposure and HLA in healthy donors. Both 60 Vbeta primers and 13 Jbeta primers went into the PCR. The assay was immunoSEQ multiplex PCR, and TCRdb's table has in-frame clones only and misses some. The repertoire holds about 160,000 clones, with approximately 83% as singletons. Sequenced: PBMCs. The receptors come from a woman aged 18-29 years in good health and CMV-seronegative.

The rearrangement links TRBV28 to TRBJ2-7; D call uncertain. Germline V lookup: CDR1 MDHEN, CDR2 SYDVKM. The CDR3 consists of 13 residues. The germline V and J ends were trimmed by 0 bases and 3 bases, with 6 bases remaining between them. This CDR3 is CASSLWSRYEQYF. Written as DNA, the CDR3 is TGTGCCAGCAGTTTATGGTCCCGCTACGAGCAGTACTTC.

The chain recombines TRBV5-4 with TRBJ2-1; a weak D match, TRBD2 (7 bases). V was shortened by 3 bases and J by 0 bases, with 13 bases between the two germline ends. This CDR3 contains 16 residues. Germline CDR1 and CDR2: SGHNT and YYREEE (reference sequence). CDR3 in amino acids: CASSSSGGPSYNEQFF. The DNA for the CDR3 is TGTGCCAGCAGCTCGTCCGGGGGGCCCTCCTACAATGAGCAGTTCTTC. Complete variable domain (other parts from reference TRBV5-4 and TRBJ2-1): ETGVTQSPTHLIKTRGQQVTLRCSSQSGHNTVSWYQQALGQGPQFIFQYYREEENGRGNFPPRFSGLQFPNYSSELNVNALELDDSALYLCASSSSGGPSYNEQFFGPGTRLTVL.

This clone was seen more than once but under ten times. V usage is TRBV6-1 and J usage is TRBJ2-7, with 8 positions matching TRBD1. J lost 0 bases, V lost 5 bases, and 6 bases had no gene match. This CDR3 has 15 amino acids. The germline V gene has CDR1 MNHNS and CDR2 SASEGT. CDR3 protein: CASSHRTGLSYEQYF. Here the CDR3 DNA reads TGTGCCAGCAGTCACAGGACAGGGCTCTCCTACGAGCAGTACTTC.

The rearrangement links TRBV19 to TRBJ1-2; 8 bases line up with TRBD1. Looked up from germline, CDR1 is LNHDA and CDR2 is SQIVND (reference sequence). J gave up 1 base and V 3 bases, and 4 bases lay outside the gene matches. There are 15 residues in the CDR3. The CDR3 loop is CASSIPRGLNYGYTF. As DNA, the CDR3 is TGTGCCAGTAGTATTCCCAGGGGGCTTAACTATGGCTACACCTTC.